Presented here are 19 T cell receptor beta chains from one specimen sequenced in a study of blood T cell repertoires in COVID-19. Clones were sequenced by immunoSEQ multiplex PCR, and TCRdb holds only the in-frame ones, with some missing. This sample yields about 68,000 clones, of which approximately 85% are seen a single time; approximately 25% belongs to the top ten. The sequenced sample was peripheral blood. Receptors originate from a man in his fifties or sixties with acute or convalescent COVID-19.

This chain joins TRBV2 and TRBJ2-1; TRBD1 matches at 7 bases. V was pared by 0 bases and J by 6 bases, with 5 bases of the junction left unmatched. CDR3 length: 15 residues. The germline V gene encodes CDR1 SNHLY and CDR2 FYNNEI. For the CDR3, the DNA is TGTGCCAGCAGTGAAGCAGGGGGCTCGGGCAATGAGCAGTTCTTC. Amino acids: CASSEAGGSGNEQFF.

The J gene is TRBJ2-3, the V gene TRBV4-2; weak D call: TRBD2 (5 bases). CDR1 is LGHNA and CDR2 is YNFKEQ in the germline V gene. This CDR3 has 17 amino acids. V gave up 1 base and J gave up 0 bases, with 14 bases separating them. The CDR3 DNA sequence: TGTGCCAGCAGCCAAGTAGCTGGCGCGGGTAGCACAGATACGCAGTATTTT. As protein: CASSQVAGAGSTDTQYF.

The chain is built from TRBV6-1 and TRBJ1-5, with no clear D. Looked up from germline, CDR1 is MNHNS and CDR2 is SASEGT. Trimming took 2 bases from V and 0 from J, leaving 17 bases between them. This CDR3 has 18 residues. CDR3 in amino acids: CASSELAGPYLSNQPQHF. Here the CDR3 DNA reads TGTGCCAGCAGTGAATTGGCAGGTCCATATCTTAGCAATCAGCCCCAGCATTTT.

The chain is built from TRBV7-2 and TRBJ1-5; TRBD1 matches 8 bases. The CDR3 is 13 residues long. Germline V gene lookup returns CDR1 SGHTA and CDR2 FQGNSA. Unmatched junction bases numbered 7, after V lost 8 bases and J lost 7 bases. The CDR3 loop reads CASGRTGLQPQHF. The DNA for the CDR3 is TGTGCCAGCGGGAGGACAGGGCTCCAGCCCCAGCATTTT.

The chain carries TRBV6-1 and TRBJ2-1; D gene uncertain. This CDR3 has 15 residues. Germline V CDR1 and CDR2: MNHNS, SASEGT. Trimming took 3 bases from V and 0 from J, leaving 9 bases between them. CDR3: CASSDLLSSYNEQFF. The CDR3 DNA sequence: TGTGCCAGCAGTGACCTACTGAGCTCCTACAATGAGCAGTTCTTC.

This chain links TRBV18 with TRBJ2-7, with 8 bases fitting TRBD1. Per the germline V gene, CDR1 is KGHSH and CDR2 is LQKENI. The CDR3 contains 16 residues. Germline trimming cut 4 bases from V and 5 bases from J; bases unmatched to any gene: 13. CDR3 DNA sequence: TGTGCCAGCTCACTTGAAGGTCCGGACAGGGTCAACGAGCAGTACTTC. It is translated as CASSLEGPDRVNEQYF.

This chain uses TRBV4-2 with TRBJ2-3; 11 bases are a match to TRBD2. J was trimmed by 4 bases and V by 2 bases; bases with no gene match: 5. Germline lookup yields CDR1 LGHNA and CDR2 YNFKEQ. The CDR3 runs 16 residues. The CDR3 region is CASSQIAGGNSDTQYF. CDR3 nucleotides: TGTGCCAGCAGCCAAATAGCGGGGGGGAACTCAGATACGCAGTATTTT.

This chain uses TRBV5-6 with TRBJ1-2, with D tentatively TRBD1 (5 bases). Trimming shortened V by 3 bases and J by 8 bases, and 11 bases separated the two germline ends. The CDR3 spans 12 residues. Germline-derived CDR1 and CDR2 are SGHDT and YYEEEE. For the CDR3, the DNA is TGTGCCAGCAGCTGGGGACTTGGGGGCTACACCTTC. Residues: CASSWGLGGYTF.

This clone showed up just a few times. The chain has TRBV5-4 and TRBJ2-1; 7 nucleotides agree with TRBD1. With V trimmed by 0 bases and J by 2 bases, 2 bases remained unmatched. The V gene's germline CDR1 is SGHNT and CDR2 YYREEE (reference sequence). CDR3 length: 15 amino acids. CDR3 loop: CASSLGQGAYNEQFF. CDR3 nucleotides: TGTGCCAGCAGCTTGGGCCAGGGGGCCTACAATGAGCAGTTCTTC.

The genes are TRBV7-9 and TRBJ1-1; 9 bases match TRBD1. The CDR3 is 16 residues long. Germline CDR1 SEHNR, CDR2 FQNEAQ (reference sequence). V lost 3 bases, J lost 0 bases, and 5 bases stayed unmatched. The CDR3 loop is CASSFGTGILNTEAFF. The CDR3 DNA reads TGTGCCAGCAGCTTCGGGACAGGGATATTGAACACTGAAGCTTTCTTT.

CDR3 DNA: TGTGCCAGCAGCAAATTCTGGGGGCTGGCGGGACAGGGAGACTATAATTCACCCCTCCACTTT. Translated, it gives CASSKFWGLAGQGDYNSPLHF. V and J are TRBV21-1 and TRBJ1-6; the table's D call, TRBD1, has no DNA check behind it. TRBV21-1 corresponds to a pseudogene. The CDR3 is 21 amino acids.

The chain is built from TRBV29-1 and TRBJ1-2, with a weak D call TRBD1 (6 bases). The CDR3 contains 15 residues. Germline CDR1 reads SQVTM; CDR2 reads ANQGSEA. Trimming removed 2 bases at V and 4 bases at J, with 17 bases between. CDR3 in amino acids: CSVESSTGRGYGYTF. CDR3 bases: TGCAGCGTTGAATCTTCTACAGGGAGGGGCTATGGCTACACCTTC. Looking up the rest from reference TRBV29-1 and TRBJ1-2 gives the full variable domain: SAVISQKPSRDICQRGTSLTIQCQVDSQVTMMFWYRQQPGQSLTLIATANQGSEATYESGFVIDKFPISRPNLTFSTLTVSNMSPEDSSIYLCSVESSTGRGYGYTFGSGTRLTVV.

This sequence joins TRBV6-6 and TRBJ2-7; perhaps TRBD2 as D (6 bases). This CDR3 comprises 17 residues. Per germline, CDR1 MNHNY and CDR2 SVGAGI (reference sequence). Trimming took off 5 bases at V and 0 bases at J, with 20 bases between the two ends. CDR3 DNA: TGTGCCAGCAGTCGGGAGACGGCACGGGTAAGCTCCTACGAGCAGTACGTC. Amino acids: CASSRETARVSSYEQYV.

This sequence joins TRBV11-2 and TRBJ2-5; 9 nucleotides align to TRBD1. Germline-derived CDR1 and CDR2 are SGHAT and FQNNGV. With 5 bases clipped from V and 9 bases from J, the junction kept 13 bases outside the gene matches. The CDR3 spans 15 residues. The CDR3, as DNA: TGTGCCAGCAGCCACGTCCCGGGACAGGGAGGAGCCCAGTACTTC. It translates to CASSHVPGQGGAQYF. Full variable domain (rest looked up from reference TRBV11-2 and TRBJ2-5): EAGVAQSPRYKIIEKRQSVAFWCNPISGHATLYWYQQILGQGPKLLIQFQNNGVVDDSQLPKDRFSAERLKGVDSTLKIQPAKLEDSAVYLCASSHVPGQGGAQYFGPGTRLLVL.

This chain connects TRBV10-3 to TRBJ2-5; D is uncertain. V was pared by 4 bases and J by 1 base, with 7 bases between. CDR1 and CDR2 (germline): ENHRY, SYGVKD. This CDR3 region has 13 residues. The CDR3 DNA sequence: TGTGCCATCAGTGGTTACAGCCAAGAGACCCAGTACTTC. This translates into CAISGYSQETQYF.

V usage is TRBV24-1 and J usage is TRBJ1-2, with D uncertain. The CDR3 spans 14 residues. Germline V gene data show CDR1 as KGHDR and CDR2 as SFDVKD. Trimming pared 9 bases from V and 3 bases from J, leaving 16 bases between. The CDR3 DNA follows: TGTGCCACCGGGTCCTCGGAGTCGGACTATGGCTACACCTTC. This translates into CATGSSESDYGYTF.

The CDR3, as DNA: TGTGCCAGCAGCCCCCATCTCCCCGACTCAGCCGGGAGGACCGGGGAGCTGTTTTTT. This translates into CASSPHLPDSAGRTGELFF. The rearrangement joins TRBV7-2 to TRBJ2-2; TRBD2 aligns across 7 bases. The CDR3 consists of 19 residues. V lost 5 bases, J lost 5 bases, and 20 bases stayed unmatched. Germline CDR1 is SGHTA and CDR2 is FQGNSA.

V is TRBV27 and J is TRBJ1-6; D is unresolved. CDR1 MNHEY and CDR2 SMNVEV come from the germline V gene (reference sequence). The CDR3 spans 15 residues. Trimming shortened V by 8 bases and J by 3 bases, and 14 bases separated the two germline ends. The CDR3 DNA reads TGTGCCAGCGCTTTTCGTGAGGGCTATAATTCACCCCTCCACTTT. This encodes CASAFREGYNSPLHF.

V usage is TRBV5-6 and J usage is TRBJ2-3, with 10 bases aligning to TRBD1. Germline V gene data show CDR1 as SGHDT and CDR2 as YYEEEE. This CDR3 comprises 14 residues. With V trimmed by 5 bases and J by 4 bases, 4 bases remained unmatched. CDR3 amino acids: CASSSGTGADTQYF. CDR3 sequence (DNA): TGTGCCAGCAGTTCCGGGACAGGGGCAGATACGCAGTATTTT.